Presented here are 11 T cell receptor beta chains from one specimen sequenced in a study of T cells in Graves' hyperthyroidism and ophthalmopathy (dated by TCRdb to the late 2010s). Library creation used multiplex PCR. The sequencer was an Illumina HiSeq 2000. The TCR beta CDR3 regions were amplified from RNA transcripts. For the first round of RT-PCR on the TCR CDR3, the HTBI primer set was used together with the Qiagen OneStep RT-PCR kit. TCRdb ran its own pipeline on the public reads, namely fastp trimming at Q25 and MiXCR clone calling, and kept in-frame beta chains. Each record represents a unique CDR3 protein, reported with the most common genes and DNA among its rows. The sample table records about 210,000 distinct CDR3 sequences; roughly 18% of these occur just once. Roughly 50% of the sample rests with the top ten. Input material: blood. The receptors stem from a man aged 45-65 years with Graves' hyperthyroidism.

This clonotype was counted ten times or more. The chain uses TRBV5-1 and TRBJ2-7; D may be TRBD1 (6 bases). This CDR3 comprises 14 residues. Per germline, CDR1 SGHRS and CDR2 YFSETQ. Trimming cost V 0 bases and J 3 bases, with 10 bases left between them. CDR3 residues: CASSLGWDNYEQYF. CDR3 in DNA: TGCGCCAGCAGCTTGGGGTGGGACAACTACGAGCAGTACTTC.

This clonotype was seen ten or more times. V usage is TRBV6-2 or TRBV6-3 and J usage is TRBJ2-7; no clear D. Trimming removed 7 bases at V and 5 bases at J, with 15 bases between. Per the germline V gene, CDR1 is MNHEY and CDR2 is SVGEGT. There are 13 residues in the CDR3. CDR3 DNA: TGTGCCAGCACCTCCGTAGGGTTCCACGAGCAGTACTTC. This sequence encodes CASTSVGFHEQYF.

The chain uses TRBV19 and TRBJ1-5, with 10 bases aligning to TRBD1. The CDR3 has 12 residues. CDR1 is LNHDA, CDR2 SQIVND, per germline (reference sequence). With V trimmed by 5 bases and J by 14 bases, 6 bases remained unmatched. CDR3 nucleotides: TGTGCCAGTAGTTTTACCGGGACAGGGGAGCATTTT. This gives the protein CASSFTGTGEHF.

The chain links TRBV28 to TRBJ2-1; 7 positions match TRBD2. The germline gives CDR1 MDHEN, CDR2 SYDVKM. The V gene end was trimmed by 4 bases and the J gene end by 0 bases; junction bases not matched to a gene: 3. This CDR3 spans 15 amino acids. The chain's CDR3 is CASSSAGPSYNEQFF. The CDR3, as DNA: TGTGCCAGCAGTTCAGCGGGACCCTCCTACAATGAGCAGTTCTTC.

This clonotype was counted many times. The rearrangement links TRBV7-3 to TRBJ2-2; maybe TRBD2 (6 bases). The CDR3 length is 14 residues. Germline V lookup: CDR1 SGHTA, CDR2 FQGTGA. V lost 2 bases to trimming and J lost 4 bases, with 8 bases between them. CDR3: CASSLAGLTGELFF. The CDR3 DNA follows: TGTGCCAGCAGCTTAGCGGGGCTCACCGGGGAGCTGTTTTTT.

This clonotype was counted at least ten times. The V gene is TRBV27, the J gene TRBJ2-7; D is possibly TRBD1 (6 bases). CDR1 MNHEY and CDR2 SMNVEV come from the germline V gene (reference sequence). The CDR3 sequence is 13 residues long. The germline V and J ends were trimmed by 3 bases and 7 bases, with 13 bases remaining between them. CDR3 sequence (DNA): TGTGCCAGCAGTTTCCGGGACACCCGGGAGCAGTACTTC. It is translated as CASSFRDTREQYF.

With regard to this clonotype: Being one base from a much bigger clone, this may be a read error. The rearrangement links TRBV28 to TRBJ2-5; the D gene is possibly TRBD2 (7 bases). In germline, CDR1 is MDHEN, CDR2 SYDVKM. Deletions cut 5 bases from V and 5 bases from J, with 15 bases between. The CDR3 is 14 amino acids. In DNA, the CDR3 is TGTGCCAGCAGTCTACTAGAGGGGGGGGAGACCCAGTACTTC. This codes for CASSLLEGGETQYF.

Points on this clonotype: One junction end disagrees with the germline gene, perhaps due to a read error. The chain has TRBV5-1 and TRBJ2-3; D is undetermined. Germline CDR1 SGHRS, CDR2 YFSETQ. The CDR3 spans 14 residues. The CDR3 DNA follows: TGCCCCAGCAGCTTGGGTGGGTACACAGATACGCAGTATTTT. Translating it yields CPSSLGGYTDTQYF.

J is TRBJ2-1 and V is TRBV6-2 or TRBV6-3; D unclear. The CDR3 length is 12 residues. The germline V gene has CDR1 MNHEY and CDR2 SVGEGT. The V and J ends lost 6 bases and 6 bases respectively, with 9 bases between them. The chain's CDR3 is CASRFPSNEQFF. Here the CDR3 DNA reads TGTGCCAGCAGGTTCCCAAGCAATGAGCAGTTCTTC.

The gene calls are TRBV4-1 and TRBJ2-1; D might be TRBD1 (5 bases). The V gene lost 1 base and the J gene lost 4 bases, with 14 bases spanning the gap. Looked up from germline, CDR1 is MGHRA and CDR2 is YSYEKL. The CDR3 runs 16 residues. The CDR3 sequence: CASSQVRQGLYNEQFF. Written as DNA, the CDR3 is TGCGCCAGCAGCCAAGTAAGGCAGGGTTTATACAATGAGCAGTTCTTC.

For the CDR3, the DNA is TGTGCCAGCAGCAGACTAGCGGGAGGGGGCACAGATACGCAGTATTTT. Protein: CASSRLAGGGTDTQYF. The V gene is TRBV28, the J gene TRBJ2-3, with 14 bases aligning to TRBD2. Germline lookup yields CDR1 MDHEN and CDR2 SYDVKM. The CDR3 covers 16 residues. V lost 6 bases to trimming and J lost 1 base; unmatched junction nucleotides: 3.